This paragraph reports one T cell receptor beta chain. The target antigen is unknown. These data are taken from a study of OX40 agonist ivuxolimab in advanced cancers. Overall study results and limits: Within 6 weeks, CD4+ and CD8+ blood T cells expanded clonally at 0.1 to 3.0 mg/kg.

The table came from immunoSEQ multiplex PCR; TCRdb's copy has only in-frame clones and leaves some out. The sample has approximately 94,000 clones; 92% are singletons. Blood specimens came from baseline, cycle 4 day 1, and cycle 7 day 1. Sequences were derived from CD4+ or CD8+ T cells sorted from blood, sampled in a trial of the OX40 agonist ivuxolimab. The sequence was obtained from an adult with an advanced solid tumor such as melanoma, head and neck, liver or kidney cancer.

Written as DNA, the CDR3 is TGTGCCCAAGAATGGTACAGGGCTCAGAACACTGAAGCTTTCTTT. Amino acid sequence: CAQEWYRAQNTEAFF. This chain joins TRBV30 and TRBJ1-1, with D tentatively TRBD1 (6 bases). Germline-derived CDR1 and CDR2 are GTSNPN and SVGIG (reference sequence). V was pared by 8 bases and J by 1 base, with 20 bases between. The CDR3 is made up of 15 amino acids.